A single sample gave rise to the 17 T cell receptor beta chains below, sequenced in a study of vaccination effects on CD4 cells after COVID-19. Pools of viral peptides were used by the ViraFEST assay to expand antigen-specific CD4+ T cells ahead of sequencing. With more than nine days of culture completed, CD4+ T cells were isolated. Participants received two doses of either the BNT162b2 or mRNA-1273 vaccine. No antigens are known for them. Clones were read by immunoSEQ multiplex PCR, and TCRdb kept only the in-frame ones, dropping some. The repertoire holds approximately 65,000 clones, with over 70% as singletons. This sample comprised CD4+ T cells from PBMCs cultured with HCoV-229E spike peptides, obtained after COVID-19 vaccination. The receptors shown here come from a human donor who received a COVID-19 vaccine.

The genes are TRBV19 and TRBJ1-1; D may be TRBD1 (5 bases). The CDR3 consists of 16 residues. Trimming left V 5 bases short and J 0 bases short, with 16 bases between. CDR1 and CDR2 (germline): LNHDA, SQIVND (reference sequence). The CDR3 DNA reads TGTGCCAGTAGTTATGGGGAGGGGTTCATGAACACTGAAGCTTTCTTT. This gives the protein CASSYGEGFMNTEAFF.

The rearrangement joins TRBV10-2 to TRBJ1-5; D not resolved. Germline CDR1 WSHSY, CDR2 SAAADI. This CDR3 has 14 amino acids. The ends were cut back, 5 bases at V and 0 bases at J, with 8 bases in the middle. DNA of the CDR3: TGCGCCAGCAGTCCGGGGTATAGCAATCAGCCCCAGCATTTT. Protein sequence: CASSPGYSNQPQHF.

The chain recombines TRBV5-6 with TRBJ2-5, with a possible D match to TRBD1 (5 bases). Germline CDR1 SGHDT, CDR2 YYEEEE. The V and J ends lost 1 base and 1 base respectively, with 14 bases between them. The CDR3 spans 16 residues. Written as DNA, the CDR3 is TGTGCCAGCAGCTTGCCCCAGACAGCCACCCAAGAGACCCAGTACTTC. Encoded protein: CASSLPQTATQETQYF. Full variable domain (outside the CDR3, taken from reference TRBV5-6 and TRBJ2-5): DAGVTQSPTHLIKTRGQQVTLRCSPKSGHDTVSWYQQALGQGPQFIFQYYEEEERQRGNFPDRFSGHQFPNYSSELNVNALLLGDSALYLCASSLPQTATQETQYFGPGTRLLVL.

This sequence joins TRBV28 and TRBJ2-7, with 8 positions matching TRBD1. V lost 5 bases, J lost 5 bases, and 5 bases stayed unmatched. Germline assignment: CDR1 MDHEN and CDR2 SYDVKM. The CDR3 extends over 13 amino acids. CDR3 amino acids: CASSPDRDHEQYV. Written as DNA, the CDR3 is TGTGCCAGCAGTCCGGACAGGGACCACGAGCAGTACGTC.

This sequence joins TRBV28 and TRBJ2-7; D ambiguous. CDR3 length: 14 amino acids. With 6 bases removed from V and 2 bases from J, the gap between germline ends came to 14 bases. CDR1 and CDR2 (germline): MDHEN, SYDVKM. The CDR3 sequence: CASSRRPQPYEQYV. Written as DNA, the CDR3 is TGTGCCAGCAGCCGTAGGCCACAGCCCTACGAGCAGTACGTC.

V and J are TRBV28 and TRBJ1-1, with D unclear. Germline-derived CDR1 and CDR2 are MDHEN and SYDVKM. This CDR3 has 12 residues. Trimming removed 6 bases from V and 1 base from J, with 6 bases in between. As DNA, the CDR3 is TGTGCCAGCAGGACGACGAACACTGAAGCTTTCTTT. Translated: CASRTTNTEAFF.

The chain uses TRBV7-2 and TRBJ1-2, with 9 positions matching TRBD1. CDR1 is SGHTA, CDR2 FQGNSA, per germline. There are 16 residues in the CDR3. The V segment lost 0 bases and the J segment 3 bases; nucleotides outside the gene matches: 5. CDR3 bases: TGTGCCAGCAGCTTAGCCCGCCGACAGGGGGACTATGGCTACACCTTC. It yields the protein CASSLARRQGDYGYTF.

The V and J genes are TRBV10-2 and TRBJ1-1, with 8 nucleotides matching TRBD1. The CDR3 sequence is 15 residues long. The ends lost 6 bases at V and 3 bases at J; junction bases unmatched: 9. From germline, CDR1 is WSHSY and CDR2 SAAADI. CDR3 nucleotide sequence: TGCGCCAGCAGCGTTATCAGGGGGCCGCACACTGAAGCTTTCTTT. It specifies CASSVIRGPHTEAFF.

The chain uses TRBV18 and TRBJ1-1; perhaps TRBD1 as D (5 bases). Germline CDR1 and CDR2: KGHSH and LQKENI. The V gene lost 4 bases and the J gene lost 3 bases, with 9 bases spanning the gap. The CDR3 totals 13 residues. The CDR3 reads CASSLTGDTEAFF. The CDR3 DNA reads TGTGCCAGCTCACTCACAGGAGACACTGAAGCTTTCTTT.

The chain couples TRBV18 to TRBJ1-1, with a possible D match to TRBD1 (6 bases). V dropped 6 bases and J dropped 1 base, with 12 bases sitting between them. The CDR3 has 14 amino acids. The V gene's germline CDR1 is KGHSH and CDR2 LQKENI. This chain's CDR3 is CASSLGTQNTEAFF. In DNA form, the CDR3 reads TGTGCCAGCTCCCTCGGGACACAGAACACTGAAGCTTTCTTT. The full variable domain, with the rest looked up from reference TRBV18 and TRBJ1-1, is NAGVMQNPRHLVRRRGQEARLRCSPMKGHSHVYWYRQLPEEGLKFMVYLQKENIIDESGMPKERFSAEFPKEGPSILRIQQVVRGDSAAYFCASSLGTQNTEAFFGQGTRLTVV.

The V and J genes are TRBV7-3 and TRBJ2-1; 10 bases line up with TRBD2. The CDR3 length is 15 residues. The junction had 10 bases not matched to a gene; V was cut back by 5 bases and J by 9 bases. Looked up from germline, CDR1 is SGHTA and CDR2 is FQGTGA. The DNA of the CDR3 is TGTGCCAGCAGCCCCCGACTAGCGGGCACCGGTGAGCAGTTCTTC. Translating gives CASSPRLAGTGEQFF.

CDR3 coding DNA: TGTGCCAGCAGTCCCCGGCGGGACAGTATCACCCAAGAGACCCAGTACTTC. As protein: CASSPRRDSITQETQYF. This chain connects TRBV2 to TRBJ2-5; the D gene is possibly TRBD1 (7 bases). Deletions cut 5 bases from V and 1 base from J, with 20 bases between. This CDR3 has 17 residues. Per germline, CDR1 SNHLY and CDR2 FYNNEI.

This clone occurred once. This rearrangement joins TRBV19 to TRBJ2-2, with 7 bases identical to TRBD1. This CDR3 is built from 15 residues. Germline trimming cut 3 bases from V and 6 bases from J; bases unmatched to any gene: 7. The V gene's germline CDR1 is LNHDA and CDR2 SQIVND (reference sequence). The CDR3 sequence: CASSMTGNVAGELFF. The CDR3 DNA follows: TGTGCCAGTAGTATGACAGGGAATGTCGCCGGGGAGCTGTTTTTT.

The gene calls are TRBV3-1 (or the pseudogene TRBV3-2) and TRBJ1-2; D remains ambiguous. V was clipped by 0 bases and J by 2 bases, with 13 bases between them. Germline values: CDR1 LGHDT, CDR2 YNNKEL (reference sequence). The CDR3 totals 16 residues. The CDR3 coding sequence is TGTGCCAGCAGCCAAGAGTTAAGTGGCGGAAACTATGGCTACACCTTC. Protein sequence: CASSQELSGGNYGYTF.

V usage is TRBV24-1 and J usage is TRBJ2-2; D is perhaps TRBD1 or TRBD2 (6 bases each). Per the germline V gene, CDR1 is KGHDR and CDR2 is SFDVKD. Trimming pared 7 bases from V and 2 bases from J, leaving 22 bases between. CDR3 size: 18 residues. The CDR3 is CATSLRDTAPENTGELFF. DNA of the CDR3: TGTGCCACCAGCCTGCGGGACACCGCCCCGGAAAACACCGGGGAGCTGTTTTTT.

The V and J genes are TRBV9 and TRBJ2-7; D may be TRBD1 or TRBD2 (5 bases each). The ends were cut back, 4 bases at V and 0 bases at J, with 14 bases in the middle. Germline V gene data show CDR1 as SGDLS and CDR2 as YYNGEE. This CDR3 comprises 15 residues. The CDR3 DNA reads as TGTGCCAGCAGCCGGAGCGGCGACAGCTCCTACGAGCAGTACGTC. Its translation: CASSRSGDSSYEQYV.

The chain joins TRBV4-2 to TRBJ1-3, with a tentative D call TRBD1 (6 bases). Germline CDR1 and CDR2: LGHNA and YNFKEQ. Trimming cost V 1 base and J 3 bases, with 16 bases left between them. There are 17 residues in the CDR3. Written as DNA, the CDR3 is TGTGCCAGCAGCCAAGTATTCGACAGGAGAGTTGGAAACACCATATATTTT. Its translation: CASSQVFDRRVGNTIYF.